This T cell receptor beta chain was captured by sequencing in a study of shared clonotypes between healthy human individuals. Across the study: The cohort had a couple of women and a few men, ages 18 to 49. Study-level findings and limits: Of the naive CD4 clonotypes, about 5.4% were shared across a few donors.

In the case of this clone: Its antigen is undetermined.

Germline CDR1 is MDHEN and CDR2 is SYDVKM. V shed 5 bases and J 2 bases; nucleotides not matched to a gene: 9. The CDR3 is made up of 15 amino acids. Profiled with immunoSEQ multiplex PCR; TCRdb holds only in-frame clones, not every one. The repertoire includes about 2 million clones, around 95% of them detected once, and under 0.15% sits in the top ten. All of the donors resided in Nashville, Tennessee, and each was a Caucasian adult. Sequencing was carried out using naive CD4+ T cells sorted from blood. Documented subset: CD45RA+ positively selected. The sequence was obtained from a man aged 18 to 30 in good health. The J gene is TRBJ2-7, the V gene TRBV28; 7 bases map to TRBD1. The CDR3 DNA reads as TGTGCCAGCAGTCCCCTGGACAGGTTCGCCTACGAGCAGTACTTC. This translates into CASSPLDRFAYEQYF.